This T cell receptor beta chain originates from a study of T cell clusters in autoimmune cytopenias. Study observations and caveats: Healthy donors had roughly 3.2-fold more exclusive TRB clusters than active autoimmune hepatitis patients. TRB repertoire shifts in secondary cytopenia and chronic lymphocytic leukemia mostly reflected lymphoma, not autoimmunity.

The germline CDR1 and CDR2 sequences are SQVTM and ANQGSEA. The CDR3 is 13 amino acids. Each sample's input was 250 to 300 ng genomic DNA, 30,000 to 45,000 genome equivalents. By frequency, this clonotype is medium-sized. Its matching antigen is unknown. TRB rearrangements were amplified by touch-down multiplex PCR with mixed TRB-A/B primers. From its re-call of the multiplex PCR reads, TCRdb lists each CDR3 protein once, without DNA. The sample table includes roughly 7,000 distinct CDR3 sequences. The data also belong to a second study, concerning T cell repertoires in aging, cancer and after chemotherapy. As that report states: Six age groups, ranging from 30 or younger to 70 or older, included the donors. Across the chemotherapy interval, each cancer cohort showed higher median generation probability, suggesting thymic rebound.

The sequencing input was peripheral blood. The sequence was collected from a human donor in good health. The rearrangement uses TRBV29-1 and TRBJ1-1. This CDR3 reads CSVNRGRDTEAFF.